This T cell receptor beta chain came from a study of cytomegalovirus exposure and HLA in healthy donors listed by TCRdb under 2017. A note on the overall study: In an earlier analysis of some 610 of the donors, approximately 260 Gb of sequence data and 117 million unique TCR beta sequences from roughly 190 million T cells were reported. An early release covering 500 to 750 HLA-typed donors comprised 250 to 350 gigabases of sequencing data and approximately 80 million unique TCR sequences. Among the roughly 400 genotyped donors, about 85% belonged to the genetic ancestry cluster associated with self-reported Caucasian donors. The study was designed to test whether signatures of past pathogen exposure could be identified by cataloging public T cell receptors. The T cell repertoires of 666 subjects were profiled by immunosequencing and related to cytomegalovirus serostatus. In addition to the first cohort of 666 subjects, a separate validation cohort of 100 to 150 different subjects was used. To predict cytomegalovirus infection status, the study brought together high-throughput TCR immunosequencing, statistical association of individual TCRs with disease status, and machine learning. To study patterns of TCR occurrence, a later analysis re-analyzed previously published TCR beta repertoires from just over 650 donors and added high-resolution HLA genotyping. Rather than using new phenotypic data, the later analysis identified candidate immune exposures from TCR beta sequences and from how often those sequences occurred across donors. An earlier analysis of 587 of the donors used high-throughput TCR beta sequencing to judge whether each TCR beta V gene segment behaved as functional or pseudogenic. Donor age, sex, ethnicity and CMV serostatus were collected together with the repertoire data. A later genetic analysis used genome-wide SNP genotypes for about three fifths of the 666 donors, treating that subset as a discovery cohort. Every discovery cohort repertoire had been produced on one sequencing platform. Both class I and class II loci were covered by HLA typing, at four-digit resolution. Typing coverage varied by locus: about 629-640 donors for A, B, C, DRB1 and DQB1; some 520 for DQA1; more than 600 for DPA1; some 470 for DPB1. Five DR-DQ haplotypes were handled as single units for association and clustering because linkage in the cohort was strong. Across some 400 genotyped donors of the cohort, an average of approximately 240,000 unique TCR beta nucleotide sequences per donor were sequenced, and 15% to 20% of those sequences were non-productive. What the work shows at the level of the full study, not this receptor alone: A further reported finding was that TCR beta sequences accurately predicted the HLA-A and HLA-B alleles for most subjects in the first cohort. Because counts were too low, roughly 18 rarely observed V segments, including chromosome 9 orphons, were left out of the earlier analysis of several hundred of the donors. Roughly uniform sequencing depth across donors was assumed in presence/absence analyses, although this assumption may not hold. Linkage disequilibrium might explain the correlated functional status among segregating V segments, but an unknown experimental factor could not be ruled out. Most TCR sequences were observed very rarely across donors, whereas some public TCRs were present in many individuals. A cluster of highly shared sequence variants was judged likely to be a technical artifact of the sequencing pipeline. In a later analysis, HLA-associated TCR beta chains were found to be more clonally expanded and to have lower generation probabilities than equally common non-associated chains. In an earlier analysis of more than 500 of the donors, most TCR beta V segments appeared in productive rearrangements about 87% or about 30% of the time, broadly matching IMGT annotations. A later genetic analysis reported fewer N-insertions in productive TCRs among donors in an Asian-associated ancestry cluster than the roughly 700-donor mean. According to a later analysis, parvovirus B19, influenza, CMV and Epstein-Barr virus appeared linked to several top co-occurrence clusters. Because HLA typing was unavailable for some donors at each locus, only the typed subset was used in association tests. A later genetic analysis associated a missense DCLRE1C variant with V-gene and J-gene trimming of TCR beta chains, and an independent cohort replicated the association. Because the 87-base-pair reads could not distinguish some IMGT-functional V segments, including TRBV6-2 and TRBV6-3, those segments were excluded. A later analysis found that TCR association rates varied across HLA loci, with DRB1 alleles showing the most associated TCRs and HLA-C alleles the fewest. According to a later analysis, most CMV-associated TCR beta chains appeared to be HLA-restricted, and the HLA associations seemed to be driven largely by CMV exposure. The classifier was reported to diagnose cytomegalovirus status with high specificity and sensitivity in both the original cohort and the validation cohort. CMV serostatus was the only immune exposure information available for the cohort. A later analysis associated 15,000 to 20,000 TCR beta sequences with specific HLA alleles at a false discovery rate of 0.05. Assigning TCR associations to individual alleles was difficult when HLA alleles, especially DR and DQ, strongly co-occurred. Only TCR beta chains were sequenced in this cohort, and the absence of alpha or paired-chain data limited detectable features. The authors suggested that the approach could potentially be extended to other disease states and immunological phenotypes. A total of roughly 160 TCR beta chains were listed by the study as associated with cytomegalovirus. In vitro tests confirmed that three of the cytomegalovirus-associated TCR beta chains recognize cytomegalovirus antigens.

The library was made by the immunoSEQ multiplex PCR assay. For the multiplex PCR, a mixture combining 60 forward primers for TCR Vbeta segments and 13 reverse primers for TCR Jbeta segments was used. The CDR3 region of rearranged TCR beta genes was amplified from genomic DNA by a multiplex PCR assay. On the Illumina HiSeq System, the amplified TCR beta libraries were sequenced as 87-base-pair reads. In the original analysis: A later analysis counted some 80 million unique TCR beta chains across the 650 to 800 repertoires, and around 9.9 million of these chains were shared by at least two donors. A nearest-neighbor algorithm error-corrected the raw reads and collapsed the reads into unique sequences, merging closely related sequences to remove PCR and sequencing errors. CDR3 sequences were aligned to IMGT reference sequences to assign V, D and J gene segments. For a sequence to be retained, at least a six-nucleotide match to both a V gene segment and a J gene segment was required. A rearrangement was called productive if the CDR3 had no stop codons and remained in frame with V and J, and every other rearrangement was called non-productive. CDR3 was defined by IMGT convention, running from the second conserved V-encoded cysteine to the conserved J-encoded phenylalanine. In an earlier analysis of approximately 500 of the donors, sequences lacking an unambiguous match to a single V gene segment were excluded. An earlier analysis of fewer than 750 of the donors called V segments functional above 56.7% productive rearrangements and segregating when the between-donor standard deviation exceeded 5%. A statistical classification framework was built to diagnose cytomegalovirus status from the catalog of TCR beta chain sequences. In a later analysis, TCR nucleotide sequences were compared against IMGT/GENE-DB human TR gene sequences so that V and J genes could be assigned. A later analysis assigned CDR3 sequences and most-parsimonious VDJ recombination scenarios with the TCRdist pipeline. In a later analysis, every TCR beta chain was defined by the combination of its CDR3 amino acid sequence and its V-gene family, and reads without a unique V-gene family were dropped. A later analysis removed 550 to 650 highly shared, low-generation-probability nucleotide sequences to deal with suspected cross-contamination and a sequencing artifact. In a later analysis, a clonal expansion index was calculated for each public chain from normalized within-repertoire ranks of inferred template counts. In a later analysis, generation probabilities were computed using a VDJ recombination model fitted to out-of-frame rearrangements, and the results were checked against IGoR. In a later analysis, hypergeometric tests were used to score TCR-TCR, TCR-HLA and TCR-CMV co-occurrence, with a repertoire-size bias correction applied to TCR pairs. To estimate false discovery rates, a later analysis permuted the HLA or CMV assignments 20 times. In a later analysis, co-occurring TCRs were grouped using DBSCAN, with TCRdist sequence similarity added in when clustering inside HLA-allele-positive subsets. Co-occurrence clustering excluded repertoires with fewer than 30,000 or more than 120,000 public chains, plus five with anomalous nucleotide sharing. The table was pulled from immuneACCESS by TCRdb, which kept in-frame rearrangements only. Such tables lose some clones; where checked, under half of the loss comes from unresolved V genes, and the rest has no known cause. That table gives V, J and clone size, and the DNA gave D and trimming. The sample table records under 200,000 clones; 70% to 90% of these occur just once. The ten largest account for approximately 8.5% of the sample.

As to this clone: Its antigen is not yet known. Base qualities are not at hand, and no much larger clone is one base apart.

In total, around 600 healthy bone marrow donors made up the cohort. At the time of sampling, all cohort members were nominally healthy, though unrecorded immune exposures were likely present. The donor was CMV seropositive and was included in the group of almost 300 seropositive cohort members. A peripheral blood sample was collected from each donor, and TCR beta sequencing was performed on peripheral blood mononuclear cells. The Qiagen DNeasy Blood Extraction Kit was used to extract genomic DNA from the blood cell samples. There are 19 amino acids in the CDR3, from cysteine to phenylalanine inclusive. Only the CDR3 portion is preserved as DNA: 57 bases, with reading frame beginning at the first base. The germline V gene sets CDR1 to SGHTA and CDR2 to FQGNSA. V and J are trimmed by 5 bases and 0 bases, and the gene matches miss 13 bases of the junction.

The receptor's source is a man between 18 and 35 years old in good health and CMV-seropositive. Sequencing was carried out using PBMCs. The chain is made from TRBV7-2 and TRBJ1-6, with 7 bases in between that match TRBD1. The DNA reads TGTGCCAGCAGCGCTACCGGGACAGTCGTTAGCTCCTATAATTCACCCCTCCACTTT. Its protein reads: CASSATGTVVSSYNSPLHF. Reference TRBV7-2 and TRBJ1-6 genes cover what lies past the CDR3, so the full variable domain is GAGVSQSPSNKVTEKGKDVELRCDPISGHTALYWYRQSLGQGLEFLIYFQGNSAPDKSGLPSDRFSAERTGGSVSTLTIQRTQQEDSAVYLCASSATGTVVSSYNSPLHFGNGTRLTVT.